This T cell receptor (beta chain) was identified during a study of metastatic and nonmetastatic thyroid tumors. This clone was seen repeatedly, ten times or more. TCRdb used MiXCR to call clones anew from the PCR reads. In the table there are roughly 16,000 clones, roughly 26% of which are singletons. The length of the CDR3 is 13 residues. Germline CDR1 is MNHNY and CDR2 is SVGAGI (reference sequence). V was pared by 1 base and J by 9 bases, with 10 bases between. Among the patients, none had received any treatment before thyroid surgery. This chain joins TRBV6-6 and TRBJ2-1; a possible D gene is TRBD2 (5 bases). Sequencing was carried out using adjacent normal tissue. The sequence came from a female donor with papillary thyroid cancer or a benign thyroid nodule (not recorded which). Some clones in this sample may be carry-over from other donors' samples. This chain's CDR3 is CASSYLEGLEQFF. CDR3 sequence (DNA): TGTGCCAGCAGTTACTTGGAAGGACTTGAGCAGTTCTTC.